This T cell receptor beta chain emerged from a study of T cells in Graves' hyperthyroidism and ophthalmopathy. The V segment lost 3 bases and the J segment 3 bases; nucleotides outside the gene matches: 6. There are 15 residues in the CDR3. CDR1 and CDR2 (germline): MNHEY, SMNVEV (reference sequence). TCR beta CDR3 regions were amplified from RNA. A first-round RT-PCR of the TCR CDR3 used the HTBI primer set. TCRdb fed the multiplex PCR reads into MiXCR, producing one record per CDR3 protein. The sample carries hundreds of thousands of distinct CDR3 sequences, 15% to 20% recorded once. This TCR derives from a man aged 35-49 years with Graves' ophthalmopathy. The sequencing input was blood. The chain carries TRBV27 and TRBJ2-3; the match to TRBD1 covers 7 bases. The CDR3 protein is CASSFYRGGTDTQYF. The DNA of the CDR3 is TGTGCCAGCAGTTTCTACAGGGGTGGGACAGATACGCAGTATTTT.